One and the same sample provided the 12 T cell receptor beta chains below, sequenced in a study of response to subunit inactivated influenza vaccine. From the RT-PCR reads, TCRdb called clonotypes with MiXCR, one entry per CDR3 protein. This table has approximately 530,000 distinct CDR3 sequences, approximately 7.7% appearing once. The sequencing used PBMCs from blood, collected approximately 25 months after vaccination. Source of these receptors: a man between 45 and 75 years old who received an inactivated influenza vaccine.

This clonotype was observed a few times. The V call is TRBV19, the J call TRBJ2-7, with TRBD1 identical over 11 bases. The CDR3 sequence is 16 residues long. Germline V gives CDR1 LNHDA, CDR2 SQIVND (reference sequence). J lost 5 bases, V lost 0 bases, and 6 bases had no gene match. Written as DNA, the CDR3 is TGTGCCAGTAGTATAGATTCGAGGACAGGGGGCCACGAGCAGTACTTC. Protein product: CASSIDSRTGGHEQYF.

DNA of the CDR3: TGTGCCAGCAGTCCCGGGACTGCTCACCCCTACGAGCAGTACTTC. This codes for CASSPGTAHPYEQYF. The chain uses TRBV25-1 and TRBJ2-7; D may be TRBD2 (6 bases). CDR3 length equals 15 residues. Germline V CDR1 and CDR2: MGHDK, SYGVNS. The V gene lost 5 bases and the J gene lost 2 bases, with 16 bases spanning the gap.

The rearrangement joins TRBV6-1 to TRBJ1-2; D is undetermined. Deletions cut 3 bases from V and 3 bases from J, with 11 bases between. Germline V gives CDR1 MNHNS, CDR2 SASEGT. The CDR3 length is 14 residues. CDR3 protein: CASSENSGDYGYTF. CDR3 bases: TGTGCCAGCAGTGAGAACAGTGGTGACTATGGCTACACCTTC.

This clonotype was seen a few times. The chain carries TRBV4-1 and TRBJ1-4; no reliable D call. The germline CDR1 and CDR2 sequences are MGHRA and YSYEKL. This CDR3 comprises 12 residues. V dropped 1 base and J dropped 8 bases, with 5 bases sitting between them. CDR3 sequence (DNA): TGCGCCAGCAGCCAAGGTTGGGAAAAACTGTTTTTT. Translation: CASSQGWEKLFF.

The rearrangement uses TRBV27 and TRBJ2-1, with 9 bases that match TRBD1. The trim removed 3 bases at V and 14 bases at J, leaving 11 bases unmatched. Germline lookup yields CDR1 MNHEY and CDR2 SMNVEV (reference sequence). The CDR3 is made up of 14 amino acids. In nucleotides, the CDR3 is TGTGCCAGCAGTTTCAAACAGGGGGCGCGGGGGAAGTTCTTC. Its translation: CASSFKQGARGKFF.

Written as DNA, the CDR3 is TGCAGCGCCGGTGCGGGGTCGAACACCGGGGAGCTGTTTTTT. It yields the protein CSAGAGSNTGELFF. J is TRBJ2-2 and V is TRBV29-1, with D possibly TRBD2 on 6 matching bases. CDR1 and CDR2 from the germline V gene are SQVTM and ANQGSEA. V was trimmed by 7 bases and J by 0 bases, leaving 12 bases between them. CDR3 length: 14 amino acids.

Ten or more counts support this clonotype. The gene calls are TRBV19 and TRBJ2-5, with D maybe TRBD1 (5 bases). V dropped 7 bases and J dropped 0 bases, with 12 bases sitting between them. CDR3 size: 14 residues. Germline CDR1 is LNHDA and CDR2 is SQIVND (reference sequence). CDR3 DNA: TGTGCCAGTAAGCCAGGGCTTTACCAAGAGACCCAGTACTTC. Translated, it gives CASKPGLYQETQYF.

This clonotype was recorded at least ten times. The chain is built from TRBV7-2 and TRBJ2-5; D may be TRBD1 or TRBD2 (5 bases each). The CDR3 has 13 amino acids. Per the germline V gene, CDR1 is SGHTA and CDR2 is FQGNSA. With 8 bases removed from V and 2 bases from J, the gap between germline ends came to 12 bases. The CDR3 protein is CASSLRGQETQYF. For the CDR3, the DNA is TGTGCCAGCTCACTGAGGGGACAAGAGACCCAGTACTTC.

V usage is TRBV6-1 and J usage is TRBJ1-2; D is unclear. This CDR3 has 14 amino acids. Germline V gene sequence: CDR1 MNHNS, CDR2 SASEGT. V was clipped by 8 bases and J by 1 base, with 14 bases between them. The CDR3, as DNA: TGTGCCAGCTCTAATTCGGGGATTAACTATGGCTACACCTTC. This codes for CASSNSGINYGYTF.

This rearrangement joins TRBV7-2 to TRBJ2-3; TRBD2 is a possible D gene (5 bases). Germline V CDR1 and CDR2: SGHTA, FQGNSA. CDR3 length: 16 amino acids. The V end lost 0 bases, the J end lost 4 bases, and 14 bases lay between the germline ends. CDR3 protein: CASSLAGRDWADTQYF. The DNA for the CDR3 is TGTGCCAGCAGCTTAGCGGGCCGGGATTGGGCAGATACGCAGTATTTT.

This clonotype was counted only a few times. The chain recombines TRBV29-1 with TRBJ2-3; TRBD2 matches 13 bases. The CDR3 length is 17 residues. Trimming took 4 bases from V and 2 from J; bases not matched to a gene: 9. In germline, CDR1 is SQVTM, CDR2 ANQGSEA. CDR3 loop: CSVVTSGREWATDTQYF. As DNA, the CDR3 is TGCAGCGTTGTTACTAGCGGGAGGGAGTGGGCCACAGATACGCAGTATTTT.

V gene TRBV6-2 or TRBV6-3 combines with J gene TRBJ2-1; a possible D gene is TRBD1 (6 bases). The CDR3 contains 16 residues. Trimming took off 0 bases at V and 9 bases at J, with 18 bases between the two ends. Germline V gives CDR1 MNHEY, CDR2 SVGEGT. The chain's CDR3 is CASSYSTGHPQLEQFF. The CDR3, as DNA: TGTGCCAGCAGTTACTCCACGGGACACCCCCAGCTTGAGCAGTTCTTC.